The 20 T cell receptor beta chains given below trace back to one sample, sequenced in a study of blood T cell dynamics during melanoma immunotherapy. Described time point: pre-treatment baseline. TCRdb's table, derived via immunoSEQ multiplex PCR, lists solely in-frame clones and lacks some. The table has over 8,500 clones, roughly 89% seen once. This sample comprised blood, obtained from a patient treated with checkpoint blockade. All receptors come from a human donor with melanoma.

The gene calls are TRBV7-2 and TRBJ2-1, with unresolved D. V lost 1 base and J 7 bases, leaving 8 bases between the germline ends. Looked up from germline, CDR1 is SGHTA and CDR2 is FQGNSA. CDR3 size: 13 residues. The chain's CDR3 is CASSLEAENEQFF. The CDR3 DNA sequence: TGTGCCAGCAGCTTAGAGGCAGAGAATGAGCAGTTCTTC.

The genes are TRBV18 and TRBJ2-5; 9 bases are a match to TRBD2. This CDR3 spans 15 amino acids. Germline CDR1 reads KGHSH; CDR2 reads LQKENI. The V gene end was trimmed by 5 bases and the J gene end by 5 bases; junction bases not matched to a gene: 9. The CDR3 DNA reads as TGTGCCAGCTCATTGGTAGCGGGGGCCGGGGAGACCCAGTACTTC. Encoded protein: CASSLVAGAGETQYF. Full variable domain (outside the CDR3, taken from reference TRBV18 and TRBJ2-5): NAGVMQNPRHLVRRRGQEARLRCSPMKGHSHVYWYRQLPEEGLKFMVYLQKENIIDESGMPKERFSAEFPKEGPSILRIQQVVRGDSAAYFCASSLVAGAGETQYFGPGTRLLVL.

The V call is TRBV29-1, the J call TRBJ1-4, with D perhaps TRBD1 (6 bases). The CDR3 extends over 13 amino acids. Germline CDR1 SQVTM, CDR2 ANQGSEA. Trimming cost V 4 bases and J 5 bases, with 11 bases left between them. CDR3 loop: CSVGGQLNEKLFF. In DNA, the CDR3 is TGCAGCGTTGGGGGGCAGCTAAATGAAAAACTGTTTTTT.

The chain employs TRBV2 and TRBJ2-3, with TRBD2 matching over 15 bases. The CDR3 length is 17 residues. The V gene end was trimmed by 6 bases and the J gene end by 4 bases; junction bases not matched to a gene: 8. Germline CDR1 reads SNHLY; CDR2 reads FYNNEI. The CDR3 sequence is CASSRGTSGRRSDTQYF. As DNA, the CDR3 is TGTGCCAGCAGCCGTGGGACTAGCGGGAGGCGGTCAGATACGCAGTATTTT.

The CDR3 region is CASRSPGHKNTEAFF. The CDR3 DNA sequence: TGTGCCAGTAGGAGTCCGGGACATAAGAACACTGAAGCTTTCTTT. The chain couples TRBV19 to TRBJ1-1; D is perhaps TRBD1 (6 bases). The CDR3 length is 15 residues. Germline lookup yields CDR1 LNHDA and CDR2 SQIVND (reference sequence). The V end was cut by 6 bases, the J end by 1 base, with 15 bases between.

The chain uses TRBV28 and TRBJ2-7, with D unresolved. Germline loops: CDR1 MDHEN, CDR2 SYDVKM. This CDR3 is built from 14 residues. Trimming cost V 0 bases and J 3 bases, with 9 bases left between them. The CDR3 coding sequence is TGTGCCAGCAGTTTATGGGCCTCGAGCTACGAGCAGTACTTC. Amino acid sequence: CASSLWASSYEQYF.

This chain joins TRBV19 and TRBJ2-2; no clear D. The CDR3 runs 14 residues. Looked up from germline, CDR1 is LNHDA and CDR2 is SQIVND (reference sequence). Trimming removed 11 bases at V and 4 bases at J, with 17 bases between. CDR3 in amino acids: CAARARPGTGELFF. The DNA for the CDR3 is TGTGCCGCCCGGGCGAGGCCGGGCACCGGGGAGCTGTTTTTT. Supplemented by reference TRBV19 and TRBJ2-2, the full variable domain reads DGGITQSPKYLFRKEGQNVTLSCEQNLNHDAMYWYRQDPGQGLRLIYYSQIVNDFQKGDIAEGYSVSREKKESFPLTVTSAQKNPTAFYLCAARARPGTGELFFGEGSRLTVL.

The rearrangement uses TRBV5-5 and TRBJ2-2, with TRBD2 as a possible D gene (6 bases). The V gene's germline CDR1 is SGHKS and CDR2 YYEKEE (reference sequence). Trimming cost V 1 base and J 5 bases, with 24 bases left between them. The CDR3 consists of 19 residues. CDR3 protein: CASSLTGLGAGWGTGELFF. The CDR3, as DNA: TGTGCCAGCAGCTTGACAGGCCTCGGGGCGGGATGGGGGACCGGGGAGCTGTTTTTT.

This sequence joins TRBV5-1 and TRBJ1-1, with D perhaps TRBD1 (6 bases). Trimming took 4 bases from V and 10 from J, leaving 17 bases between them. Germline V gene data show CDR1 as SGHRS and CDR2 as YFSETQ. This CDR3 has 13 amino acids. The CDR3 loop reads CASSDPGGGGAFF. CDR3 sequence (DNA): TGCGCCAGCAGCGACCCCGGAGGAGGGGGAGCTTTCTTT.

The chain combines TRBV7-9 with TRBJ2-7; 7 nucleotides line up with TRBD1. V shed 5 bases, J shed 3 bases, and the junction held 7 bases outside the gene matches. The CDR3 sequence is 14 residues long. CDR1 SEHNR and CDR2 FQNEAQ come from the germline V gene (reference sequence). The DNA for the CDR3 is TGTGCCAGCAGCCTAACAGGGGTGGTCTACGAGCAGTACTTC. Translation: CASSLTGVVYEQYF.

This clone was counted between two and nine times. This chain connects TRBV7-8 to TRBJ2-1, with D perhaps matching TRBD1 (6 bases). The CDR3 contains 14 residues. Germline lookup yields CDR1 SGHVS and CDR2 FQNEAQ. Trimming removed 5 bases at V and 5 bases at J, with 13 bases between. CDR3 nucleotide sequence: TGTGCCAGCAGCCAGCGACAGGCCAACAATGAGCAGTTCTTC. Protein sequence: CASSQRQANNEQFF.

CDR3 in amino acids: CASRQVGGEKLFF. The CDR3 coding sequence is TGTGCCAGCAGACAGGTTGGAGGGGAAAAACTGTTTTTT. The rearrangement uses TRBV6-6 and TRBJ1-4; a possible D gene is TRBD1 (5 bases). This CDR3 region has 13 residues. Germline CDR1 is MNHNY and CDR2 is SVGAGI (reference sequence). The V gene lost 6 bases and the J gene lost 8 bases, with 13 bases spanning the gap.

The V gene is TRBV5-6, the J gene TRBJ2-5; TRBD1 or TRBD2 may be the D gene (5 bases each). The CDR3 runs to 14 residues. The germline gives CDR1 SGHDT, CDR2 YYEEEE. The V and J ends lost 4 bases and 1 base respectively, with 11 bases between them. CDR3 bases: TGTGCCAGCAGCCCCCGGGGCAGCCAAGAGACCCAGTACTTC. Amino acids: CASSPRGSQETQYF.

V gene TRBV9 combines with J gene TRBJ2-5, with D perhaps TRBD2 (7 bases). Germline values: CDR1 SGDLS, CDR2 YYNGEE. Trimming removed 1 base at V and 1 base at J, with 8 bases between. The CDR3 consists of 14 residues. The chain's CDR3 is CASSVRGAQETQYF. The CDR3 coding sequence is TGTGCCAGCAGCGTACGGGGGGCCCAAGAGACCCAGTACTTC.

The chain links TRBV5-6 to TRBJ2-7; 11 nucleotides match TRBD1. This CDR3 has 14 amino acids. Germline trimming cut 4 bases from V and 3 bases from J; bases unmatched to any gene: 3. CDR1 is SGHDT, CDR2 YYEEEE, per germline. Here the CDR3 DNA reads TGTGCCAGCAGCCCCGGGACAGGGGGCTACGAGCAGTACTTC. Translation: CASSPGTGGYEQYF.

The table lists this clone with a count of one. The chain has TRBV18 and TRBJ1-4, with D possibly TRBD1 on 5 matching bases. CDR1 and CDR2 (germline): KGHSH, LQKENI. V lost 3 bases and J lost 8, with 10 bases in between. The CDR3 has 13 amino acids. The CDR3 loop reads CASSPAAGEKLFF. The CDR3 DNA sequence: TGTGCCAGCTCACCTGCGGCAGGGGAAAAACTGTTTTTT.

V and J are TRBV6-1 and TRBJ2-7; possibly TRBD1 for D (5 bases). The CDR3 contains 17 residues. The germline gives CDR1 MNHNS, CDR2 SASEGT. Between the trimmed V and J ends, which lost 0 bases and 2 bases, there was a span of 17 bases. DNA for the CDR3: TGTGCCAGCAGTGAAGCACCCCCACAGGCCTACCCCTACGAGCAGTACTTC. Residues: CASSEAPPQAYPYEQYF.

The chain recombines TRBV11-2 with TRBJ2-5; D not resolved. Trimming left V 5 bases short and J 1 base short, with 11 bases between. The CDR3 totals 14 residues. Germline V gives CDR1 SGHAT, CDR2 FQNNGV. CDR3 coding DNA: TGTGCCAGCAGCGCCTACAACATCCAAGAGACCCAGTACTTC. Translating gives CASSAYNIQETQYF.

This clone was observed once. The chain uses TRBV7-6 and TRBJ1-1; tentatively, D is TRBD1 (6 bases). The ends were cut back, 3 bases at V and 0 bases at J, with 11 bases in the middle. The CDR3 has 15 residues. CDR1 SGHVS and CDR2 FNYEAQ come from the germline V gene. CDR3 nucleotides: TGTGCCAGCAGCTTGGGGGGCCCCATGAACACTGAAGCTTTCTTT. The encoded protein is CASSLGGPMNTEAFF.

CDR3 nucleotide sequence: TGTGCCAGCAGTACGAGGGTGGGGGGCACAGATACGCAGTATTTT. Translation: CASSTRVGGTDTQYF. This chain connects TRBV2 to TRBJ2-3; D tentatively fits TRBD1 or TRBD2 (5 bases each). Per the germline V gene, CDR1 is SNHLY and CDR2 is FYNNEI. The CDR3 totals 15 residues. V was pared by 5 bases and J by 1 base, with 13 bases between.